This T cell receptor beta chain was sequenced during a study of response to subunit inactivated influenza vaccine (dated by TCRdb to the late 2010s). Concerning the study at large: Deep quantitative T cell receptor repertoire profiling was used in the study to track responses to a trivalent subunit inactivated influenza vaccine. Results the study describes overall, beyond this receptor: It was suggested by the authors that each seasonal influenza vaccination may recruit only a limited number of new T cells.

This clonotype was observed a few times. Its antigen is still unknown. Base quality data are lacking; no much larger clone is found one base away. Libraries were built with RT-PCR. Sequencer: Illumina HiSeq 2500. In TCRdb, the public reads were trimmed at Q25 with fastp and aligned with MiXCR, with productive beta chains retained. Rows with one shared CDR3 protein collapse into an entry with the most common genes and DNA. Present in this sample are some 600,000 distinct CDR3 sequences, 13% to 15% of which were seen just once. 7.5% to 9% of the sample goes to the ten largest clones. Sequencing was performed on PBMCs from blood, taken around two weeks before vaccination. This clonotype originated in a man aged 50 to 60 who received an inactivated influenza vaccine. Donor details come from another sample of the same person, matched by shared clones.

CDR3 region: CASSLEKGTRRNGELFF. The DNA reads TGTGCCAGCAGCTTAGAAAAGGGGACAAGGCGGAACGGGGAGCTGTTTTTT. Here the chain combines TRBV11-2 and TRBJ2-2; a tentative D call is TRBD1 (6 bases match). The CDR3 contains 17 residues, cysteine and phenylalanine counted. The DNA shown is the 51-base CDR3, in frame from base 1. V lost 0 bases and J lost 7 bases; the stretch between them is 18 bases long. CDR1 and CDR2, looked up from the germline V gene, are SGHAT and FQNNGV.